This TCR beta chain derives from a study of HIV-infected patients and healthy controls. cDNA was made from roughly 500 ng RNA using alpha and beta constant primers. Using multiplexing indices, alpha and beta chain libraries were generated apart by chain-specific third strand synthesis. All rearrangements within a chain used one primer pair; cDNA molecules carried barcodes. TCRdb re-called the 5' RACE reads with MiXCR, one entry per CDR3 protein. This sample yields 10,000 to 15,000 distinct CDR3 sequences, of which approximately 10% are seen a single time; roughly 6.3% belongs to the top ten. After removal of 4 bases from V and 2 bases from J, the junction contained 16 bases not matched to a gene. The CDR3 consists of 19 residues. Germline values: CDR1 MDHEN, CDR2 SYDVKM. This clonotype was seen more than once but under ten times. All unsorted peripheral T cells were captured because whole blood was used without fractionation. The RNA source was a roughly 2.3 ml peripheral blood draw.

The origin of this receptor is an adult in good health. Sequencing was performed on blood. J is TRBJ2-3 and V is TRBV28; TRBD2 matches at 9 bases. The CDR3 protein is CASSSLSGSGSEDTDTQYF. The CDR3 DNA reads TGTGCCAGCAGTTCCCTTAGCGGGAGTGGGTCCGAGGACACAGATACGCAGTATTTT.